The next 7 T cell receptor gamma chains were all read from a single sample in a study of human gamma delta and Vdelta1 T cells (dated by TCRdb to the late 2010s). These receptors are not linked to any known antigen. Library method: PCR. Sequencer: Illumina MiSeq. Public reads were reanalyzed in TCRdb with CATT, and rows carrying the same DNA were merged afterwards. Counted in this sample were a few thousand gamma-chain clones; less than 40% of them appeared once. The ten largest clonotypes hold roughly 3% of the sample. The source material was Vdelta1 gamma-delta T cells from blood grown in culture (DOT cells). The sample's cell subset or site, from its label and the paper: Delta One T cells, in vitro expanded/differentiated Vd1+ gamma-delta T cells. Receptors originate from a human donor in good health.

The chain carries TRGV8 and TRGJ1 or TRGJ2. The CDR3 loop spans 13 amino acids. J lost 2 bases, V lost 3 bases, and 4 bases had no gene match. CDR1 VENAVY and CDR2 YDSYNSRV come from the germline V gene. CDR3 sequence: CATWDSYYYKKLF. CDR3 nucleotide sequence: TGTGCCACCTGGGATTCCTATTATTATAAGAAACTCTTT.

On this clone itself: A much more abundant neighbour one base away suggests this may be a read error. Additional DNA sequences in this sample encode the identical CDR3. The V gene is TRGV4, the J gene TRGJ1 or TRGJ2. V gave up 4 bases and J gave up 1 base; unmatched junction bases: 7. CDR3 length equals 14 residues. Per the germline V gene, CDR1 is EGSTGY and CDR2 is YDSYTSSV. This chain's CDR3 is CATWDGPNYYKKLF. In DNA form, the CDR3 reads TGTGCCACCTGGGACGGGCCCAATTATTATAAGAAACTCTTT.

V is TRGV4 and J is TRGJ1 or TRGJ2. Germline trimming cut 3 bases from V and 11 bases from J; bases unmatched to any gene: 4. Germline assignment: CDR1 EGSTGY and CDR2 YDSYTSSV. The CDR3 covers 10 residues. The chain's CDR3 is CATWDREKLF. CDR3 DNA: TGTGCCACCTGGGATAGGGAGAAACTCTTT.

This clone is labeled as large (0.1 to 1%). The J gene is TRGJ1 or TRGJ2, the V gene TRGV3. Germline V CDR1 and CDR2: VTNTFY, YDVSTARD (reference sequence). With V trimmed by 1 base and J by 4 bases, 1 base remained unmatched. The CDR3 runs to 12 residues. CDR3 in amino acids: CATWDSYYKKLF. As DNA, the CDR3 is TGTGCCACCTGGGACAGCTATTATAAGAAACTCTTT.

The chain links TRGV4 to TRGJ1 or TRGJ2. J was trimmed by 11 bases and V by 2 bases; bases with no gene match: 9. CDR1 is EGSTGY, CDR2 YDSYTSSV, per germline. The CDR3 consists of 12 residues. The CDR3 bases are TGTGCCACCTGGGATGTTGCAGGGCAGAAACTCTTT. Amino acid sequence: CATWDVAGQKLF.

A word on this clone: A much larger clone is a single base away; this may be a read error. Other nucleotide sequences from this sample produce the same CDR3. V gene TRGV9 combines with J gene TRGJ1 or TRGJ2. With 4 bases clipped from V and 0 bases from J, the junction kept 3 bases outside the gene matches. Germline loops: CDR1 GITISATS, CDR2 ISYDGTV (reference sequence). The CDR3 length is 13 residues. CDR3 DNA sequence: TGTGCCTTGTGGGAAGCGAATTATTATAAGAAACTCTTT. Translating gives CALWEANYYKKLF.

This clone turned up a few times. The same CDR3 also results from other DNA sequences found in this sample. The chain joins TRGV4 to TRGJ1 or TRGJ2. The CDR3 spans 12 residues. V lost 2 bases to trimming and J lost 4 bases; unmatched junction nucleotides: 2. Germline lookup yields CDR1 EGSTGY and CDR2 YDSYTSSV. The CDR3 protein is CATWDAYYKKLF. The CDR3 bases are TGTGCCACCTGGGATGCGTATTATAAGAAACTCTTT.